This T cell receptor (beta chain) comes out of a study of CD8 T cells in Susac syndrome. The CDR3 totals 14 residues. V was shortened by 2 bases and J by 6 bases, with 14 bases between the two germline ends. The germline CDR1 and CDR2 sequences are SNHLY and FYNNEI. cDNA came from roughly 0.5 to 1 ug RNA primed by random hexamers. Multiplex PCR with immunoSEQ amplified the TCR beta CDR3 across 54 Vbeta and 13 Jbeta. TCRdb re-analysed the immunoSEQ multiplex PCR reads in MiXCR, keeping a single row per CDR3 protein. The table has about 150,000 distinct CDR3 sequences, just under 95% seen once. The study sequenced TCR beta in blood CD8+ and CD4+ T cells.

This receptor was obtained from a human donor with multiple sclerosis. Sequenced sample: CD8+ T cells from PBMCs. The rearrangement uses TRBV2 and TRBJ2-7, with D perhaps TRBD1 (6 bases). The DNA for the CDR3 is TGTGCCAGCAGTGAATTTACAGGGTTGGGCGAGCAGTACTTC. The encoded protein is CASSEFTGLGEQYF.